Shown below are 15 T cell receptor beta chains from a single sample sequenced in a study of blood T cell repertoires in COVID-19. Clones were sequenced by immunoSEQ multiplex PCR, and TCRdb holds only the in-frame ones, with some missing. The sample lists 20,000 or so clones, approximately 91% seen once, with roughly 7.3% in the top ten. Sequencing was carried out using peripheral blood. These receptors originate from a man between 65 and 79 years old with active COVID-19.

V and J are TRBV5-4 and TRBJ2-2, with TRBD1 matching over 11 bases. The V and J ends lost 6 bases and 0 bases, in that order; junction bases with no gene match: 7. This CDR3 comprises 17 residues. The germline V gene encodes CDR1 SGHNT and CDR2 YYREEE (reference sequence). CDR3 DNA: TGTGCCAGCACTCGGGACAGGGGGACTTCGAACACCGGGGAGCTGTTTTTT. This sequence encodes CASTRDRGTSNTGELFF. The whole variable domain, remainder taken from reference TRBV5-4 and TRBJ2-2, is ETGVTQSPTHLIKTRGQQVTLRCSSQSGHNTVSWYQQALGQGPQFIFQYYREEENGRGNFPPRFSGLQFPNYSSELNVNALELDDSALYLCASTRDRGTSNTGELFFGEGSRLTVL.

This clone was found once. V usage is TRBV20-1 and J usage is TRBJ2-7; D may be TRBD2 (5 bases). Germline loops: CDR1 DFQATT, CDR2 SNEGSKA (reference sequence). The V gene lost 3 bases and the J gene lost 7 bases, with 7 bases spanning the gap. This CDR3 region has 10 residues. CDR3 sequence: CSASREEQYF. The CDR3 nucleotides read TGCAGTGCTAGTCGGGAAGAGCAGTACTTC.

This sequence joins TRBV13 and TRBJ1-3, with D unresolved. The V end was cut by 5 bases, the J end by 4 bases, with 6 bases between. The CDR3 extends over 12 amino acids. In germline, CDR1 is PRHDT, CDR2 FYEKMQ (reference sequence). The CDR3 here is CASSLYGNTIYF. The CDR3 DNA reads TGTGCCAGCAGCCTATACGGAAACACCATATATTTT.

The gene calls are TRBV12-3 or TRBV12-4 and TRBJ2-5, with TRBD2 matching 11 bases. Losses at the gene ends were 6 bases for V and 4 bases for J; bases not matched to a gene: 1. This CDR3 contains 13 residues. The CDR3 DNA reads as TGTGCCAGCAGACTAGCGGGAGTAGAGACCCAGTACTTC. As protein: CASRLAGVETQYF.

This clone appeared once. This chain links TRBV28 with TRBJ2-1; TRBD2 matches 8 bases. This CDR3 has 14 amino acids. V dropped 7 bases and J dropped 0; count of bases not matched to a gene: 2. Per the germline V gene, CDR1 is MDHEN and CDR2 is SYDVKM. CDR3 loop: CASKSGSSYNEQFF. The CDR3 bases are TGTGCCAGCAAAAGCGGGAGCTCCTACAATGAGCAGTTCTTC.

The chain has TRBV5-1 and TRBJ1-1; no reliable D call. This CDR3 comprises 15 residues. V was pared by 0 bases and J by 1 base, with 10 bases between. Germline CDR1 is SGHRS and CDR2 is YFSETQ. CDR3 region: CASSLGPGSNTEAFF. CDR3 sequence (DNA): TGCGCCAGCAGCTTGGGGCCGGGGTCGAACACTGAAGCTTTCTTT.

The genes are TRBV28 and TRBJ2-7, with 7 nucleotides matching TRBD2. The germline V gene encodes CDR1 MDHEN and CDR2 SYDVKM. CDR3 length: 15 residues. V gave up 8 bases and J gave up 1 base; unmatched junction bases: 11. The CDR3 region is CASSLSAGRSYEQYF. DNA of the CDR3: TGTGCCAGCTCCCTTTCAGCGGGACGATCCTACGAGCAGTACTTC.

This chain links TRBV28 with TRBJ2-1; 8 bases map to TRBD2. CDR1 MDHEN and CDR2 SYDVKM come from the germline V gene. The CDR3 sequence is 14 residues long. V shed 5 bases, J shed 0 bases, and the junction held 0 bases outside the gene matches. The CDR3 reads CASSGTSSYNEQFF. The CDR3 coding sequence is TGTGCCAGCAGTGGGACTAGCTCCTACAATGAGCAGTTCTTC.

The chain employs TRBV9 and TRBJ1-5, with 7 bases aligning to TRBD1. Per germline, CDR1 SGDLS and CDR2 YYNGEE. The CDR3 is 14 amino acids. V lost 4 bases and J lost 4; bases outside the gene matches: 5. CDR3 amino acids: CASSQTGQNQPQHF. DNA for the CDR3: TGTGCCAGCAGCCAGACAGGGCAAAATCAGCCCCAGCATTTT. Using reference TRBV9 and TRBJ1-5 for the parts outside the CDR3, the full variable domain is DSGVTQTPKHLITATGQRVTLRCSPRSGDLSVYWYQQSLDQGLQFLIQYYNGEERAKGNILERFSAQQFPDLHSELNLSSLELGDSALYFCASSQTGQNQPQHFGDGTRLSIL.

The table lists this clone with a count of one. The rearrangement links TRBV13 to TRBJ1-3; weak D call: TRBD1 (5 bases). CDR3 length equals 14 residues. The V gene's germline CDR1 is PRHDT and CDR2 FYEKMQ (reference sequence). Between the trimmed V and J ends, which lost 4 bases and 1 base, there was a span of 8 bases. CDR3 nucleotide sequence: TGTGCCAGCAGCTACCAGGGTTCTGGAAACACCATATATTTT. The encoded protein is CASSYQGSGNTIYF.

This chain uses TRBV7-9 with TRBJ2-5; maybe TRBD1 (6 bases). Deletions cut 4 bases from V and 5 bases from J, with 11 bases between. The CDR3 extends over 13 amino acids. Germline CDR1 and CDR2: SEHNR and FQNEAQ (reference sequence). DNA for the CDR3: TGTGCCAGCAGCTCCACAGGGAGTGAGACCCAGTACTTC. It encodes CASSSTGSETQYF.

CDR3 region: CASSQGQGRGTEAFF. The CDR3 DNA is TGTGCCAGCAGCCAAGGACAGGGTCGCGGCACTGAAGCTTTCTTT. The rearrangement uses TRBV5-4 and TRBJ1-1; 8 nucleotides align to TRBD1. The CDR3 length is 15 residues. Germline V gene data show CDR1 as SGHNT and CDR2 as YYREEE (reference sequence). Unmatched junction bases numbered 9, after V lost 4 bases and J lost 4 bases.

The chain joins TRBV5-4 to TRBJ2-1; possible D gene TRBD2, 5 bases. Germline-derived CDR1 and CDR2 are SGHNT and YYREEE (reference sequence). The CDR3 is 15 residues long. V was clipped by 4 bases and J by 7 bases, with 18 bases between them. This CDR3 reads CASSPPRGKENEQFF. The CDR3 DNA reads as TGTGCCAGCAGCCCCCCCCGAGGGAAGGAGAATGAGCAGTTCTTC.

The chain employs TRBV5-1 and TRBJ1-1; no definite D call. The V end was cut by 4 bases, the J end by 2 bases, with 9 bases between. The CDR3 length is 13 residues. Looked up from germline, CDR1 is SGHRS and CDR2 is YFSETQ. The CDR3 loop is CASSPAGNTEAFF. Here the CDR3 DNA reads TGCGCCAGCAGCCCCGCGGGAAACACTGAAGCTTTCTTT.

The V call is TRBV5-1, the J call TRBJ2-5; a weak D match, TRBD1 (5 bases). This CDR3 contains 14 residues. Germline V lookup: CDR1 SGHRS, CDR2 YFSETQ. Deletions cut 4 bases from V and 5 bases from J, with 15 bases between. CDR3 coding DNA: TGCGCCAGCAGCCCGCGTGAAAGGGGCGAGACCCAGTACTTC. It specifies CASSPRERGETQYF.